A single sample gave rise to the 29 T cell receptor beta chains below, sequenced in a study of cytomegalovirus exposure and HLA in healthy donors. The PCR had 60 Vbeta and 13 Jbeta primers. Clones were sequenced by immunoSEQ multiplex PCR, and TCRdb holds only the in-frame ones, with some missing. This table has some 130,000 clones, 74% appearing once. Sequenced sample: PBMCs. Receptors were obtained from a woman between 50 and 59 years old in good health and CMV-seropositive.

This clone was seen just once. The chain recombines TRBV7-6 with TRBJ1-5; D may be TRBD1 (6 bases). With 7 bases removed from V and 9 bases from J, the gap between germline ends came to 16 bases. Germline CDR1 reads SGHVS; CDR2 reads FNYEAQ. The CDR3 length is 13 residues. CDR3 region: CASTRTAEGPQHF. Here the CDR3 DNA reads TGTGCCAGCACCAGGACAGCCGAAGGGCCCCAGCATTTT.

This clone was detected once. This chain links TRBV2 with TRBJ2-1, with 10 bases identical to TRBD2. Per germline, CDR1 SNHLY and CDR2 FYNNEI. This CDR3 contains 17 residues. V was clipped by 3 bases and J by 8 bases; unmatched bases: 13. The CDR3 protein is CASSDSLSGGAGDEQFF. CDR3 DNA sequence: TGTGCCAGCAGTGATTCCTTGAGCGGGGGGGCCGGTGATGAGCAGTTCTTC.

This chain links TRBV11-3 with TRBJ1-2, with a weak D call TRBD1 (6 bases). Germline loops: CDR1 SGHNT, CDR2 YENEEA. There are 15 residues in the CDR3. The V end lost 5 bases, the J end lost 4 bases, and 17 bases lay between the germline ends. The CDR3 nucleotides read TGTGCCAGCAGCCCCGACTGGGGACAAGCCTATGGCTACACCTTC. It codes for CASSPDWGQAYGYTF.

This clone was observed a few times. This may be a read error, as it is one base from a much larger clone. The J gene is TRBJ2-7, the V gene TRBV30; D is possibly TRBD2 (5 bases). The CDR3 is 14 residues long. Trimming stripped 5 bases from V and 10 bases from J, with 24 bases between. Germline V gene data show CDR1 as GTSNPN and CDR2 as SVGIG (reference sequence). In nucleotides, the CDR3 is TGTGCCTGGGGGGATGAAGCGGATCAAGAGGCCCAGTACTTC. Its protein product is CAWGDEADQEAQYF.

V is TRBV5-1 and J is TRBJ2-2; the D gene is possibly TRBD1 (5 bases). Germline V gene data show CDR1 as SGHRS and CDR2 as YFSETQ. Trimming pared 5 bases from V and 2 bases from J, leaving 13 bases between. This CDR3 contains 15 residues. CDR3 sequence: CASRPQGYNTGELFF. CDR3 in DNA: TGCGCCAGCAGGCCTCAGGGATATAACACCGGGGAGCTGTTTTTT.

This clone is a singleton in its sample. The chain recombines TRBV19 with TRBJ2-2; 8 nucleotides align to TRBD1. The CDR3 runs 15 residues. V shed 6 bases, J shed 2 bases, and the junction held 5 bases outside the gene matches. Germline V gene sequence: CDR1 LNHDA, CDR2 SQIVND (reference sequence). The CDR3 nucleotides are TGTGCCAGTAGCCAGGGGGCCGTAAACACCGGGGAGCTGTTTTTT. Encoded protein: CASSQGAVNTGELFF.

The sample holds a few counts of this clone. This chain links TRBV5-4 with TRBJ1-1; D may be TRBD1 (6 bases). Trimming left V 2 bases short and J 1 base short, with 12 bases between. The CDR3 length is 15 residues. Per the germline V gene, CDR1 is SGHNT and CDR2 is YYREEE (reference sequence). The CDR3 nucleotides are TGTGCCAGCAGCTTACCAGGGGCTTCGAACACTGAAGCTTTCTTT. Its protein is CASSLPGASNTEAFF. The full variable domain, with the rest looked up from reference TRBV5-4 and TRBJ1-1, is ETGVTQSPTHLIKTRGQQVTLRCSSQSGHNTVSWYQQALGQGPQFIFQYYREEENGRGNFPPRFSGLQFPNYSSELNVNALELDDSALYLCASSLPGASNTEAFFGQGTRLTVV.

This clone showed up just a few times. J is TRBJ2-7 and V is TRBV2; 8 bases are a match to TRBD1. CDR3 size: 14 residues. The ends lost 6 bases at V and 1 base at J; junction bases unmatched: 5. CDR1 and CDR2 (germline): SNHLY, FYNNEI. The CDR3 DNA reads TGTGCCAGCAGCCGACAGGGGATATCCTACGAGCAGTACTTC. Protein sequence: CASSRQGISYEQYF.

V is TRBV7-2 and J is TRBJ2-2; a possible D gene is TRBD1 (6 bases). The length of the CDR3 is 15 residues. V dropped 5 bases and J dropped 6 bases, with 16 bases sitting between them. Looked up from germline, CDR1 is SGHTA and CDR2 is FQGNSA. DNA of the CDR3: TGTGCCAGCAGCCCCGTTCTAAGGGGGTCCGGGGAGCTGTTTTTT. This codes for CASSPVLRGSGELFF.

The chain carries TRBV4-2 and TRBJ1-5; D not resolved. This CDR3 comprises 14 residues. V lost 1 base, J lost 1 base, and 5 bases lay in between. CDR1 is LGHNA, CDR2 YNFKEQ, per germline. CDR3 loop: CASSQGGSNQPQHF. DNA for the CDR3: TGTGCCAGCAGCCAAGGAGGGAGCAATCAGCCCCAGCATTTT.

The rearrangement joins TRBV5-1 to TRBJ2-3; D is undetermined. Trimming stripped 3 bases from V and 3 bases from J, with 2 bases between. CDR3 size: 11 residues. Germline CDR1 is SGHRS and CDR2 is YFSETQ. This chain's CDR3 is CASSSTDTQYF. The CDR3 DNA reads as TGCGCCAGCAGCTCTACAGATACGCAGTATTTT.

This chain uses TRBV18 with TRBJ2-1; D is perhaps TRBD2 (5 bases). The CDR3 covers 13 residues. Germline CDR1 is KGHSH and CDR2 is LQKENI. Trimming took off 3 bases at V and 8 bases at J, with 11 bases between the two ends. Here the CDR3 DNA reads TGTGCCAGCTCACCGGGAGTAGCTGATGAGCAGTTCTTC. Translated, it gives CASSPGVADEQFF.

This clone has a single count. The J gene is TRBJ2-3, the V gene TRBV6-5; D gene unclear. CDR1 is MNHEY and CDR2 is SVGAGI in the germline V gene. The CDR3 totals 13 residues. V gave up 5 bases and J gave up 7 bases, with 13 bases separating them. The CDR3 sequence is CASSETAANTQYF. The DNA of the CDR3 is TGTGCCAGCAGTGAAACTGCGGCAAATACGCAGTATTTT.

The chain is built from TRBV2 and TRBJ1-2; no firm D call. V lost 2 bases and J lost 2, with 3 bases in between. Germline V gene lookup returns CDR1 SNHLY and CDR2 FYNNEI. The CDR3 length is 12 residues. CDR3 protein: CASSEQNYGYTF. In DNA, the CDR3 is TGTGCCAGCAGTGAACAGAACTATGGCTACACCTTC.

The chain recombines TRBV14 with TRBJ2-4; the D gene is possibly TRBD2 (5 bases). The CDR3 runs 13 residues. CDR1 and CDR2 (germline): SGHDN, FVKESK. Trimming pared 3 bases from V and 9 bases from J, leaving 12 bases between. CDR3 sequence (DNA): TGTGCCAGCAGCCAGGCCATACTAGGCATTCAGTACTTC. Translating gives CASSQAILGIQYF.

This chain uses TRBV19 with TRBJ2-4; unclear D gene. The CDR3 length is 13 residues. Between the trimmed V and J ends, which lost 4 bases and 0 bases, there was a span of 4 bases. Germline V gene data show CDR1 as LNHDA and CDR2 as SQIVND (reference sequence). Here the CDR3 reads CASSRPAKNIQYF. Written as DNA, the CDR3 is TGTGCCAGTAGTAGGCCAGCCAAAAACATTCAGTACTTC.

This chain joins TRBV15 and TRBJ2-6; no clear D. The CDR3 runs 16 residues. Germline CDR1 LNHNV, CDR2 YYDKDF (reference sequence). V lost 3 bases and J 0 bases, leaving 9 bases between the germline ends. The CDR3 loop reads CATSRPTHSGANVLTF. In DNA, the CDR3 is TGTGCCACCAGCAGGCCCACTCACTCTGGGGCCAACGTCCTGACTTTC.

This chain uses TRBV4-1 with TRBJ2-7; 7 bases fit TRBD2. CDR1 is MGHRA and CDR2 is YSYEKL in the germline V gene. The V and J ends lost 2 bases and 2 bases, in that order; junction bases with no gene match: 3. The CDR3 length is 14 residues. The DNA of the CDR3 is TGCGCCAGCAGCCAAACCGGGACTACCTACGAGCAGTACTTC. Its translation: CASSQTGTTYEQYF.

The chain carries TRBV7-9 and TRBJ2-3; possible D gene TRBD2, 5 bases. The CDR3 has 15 amino acids. V was pared by 2 bases and J by 5 bases, with 14 bases between. Per the germline V gene, CDR1 is SEHNR and CDR2 is FQNEAQ (reference sequence). Here the CDR3 DNA reads TGTGCCAGCAGCTTAAGGACGGGGTTAGAAGATACGCAGTATTTT. Translated: CASSLRTGLEDTQYF.

This rearrangement joins TRBV7-9 to TRBJ2-3; 8 bases line up with TRBD2. V shed 4 bases, J shed 1 base, and the junction held 4 bases outside the gene matches. The CDR3 consists of 15 residues. Germline CDR1 and CDR2: SEHNR and FQNEAQ (reference sequence). The CDR3 bases are TGTGCCAGCAGCTCCGCGACTAGCGGCACAGATACGCAGTATTTT. It yields the protein CASSSATSGTDTQYF. Using reference TRBV7-9 and TRBJ2-3 for the parts outside the CDR3, the full variable domain is DTGVSQNPRHKITKRGQNVTFRCDPISEHNRLYWYRQTLGQGPEFLTYFQNEAQLEKSRLLSDRFSAERPKGSFSTLEIQRTEQGDSAMYLCASSSATSGTDTQYFGPGTRLTVL.

This clone appeared a few times. The CDR3 reads CASLQGGSTDTQYF. DNA of the CDR3: TGTGCCAGTTTACAAGGGGGTAGCACAGATACGCAGTATTTT. V and J are TRBV6-1 and TRBJ2-3, with D possibly TRBD1 on 6 matching bases. Between the trimmed V and J ends, which lost 9 bases and 0 bases, there was a span of 13 bases. Germline-derived CDR1 and CDR2 are MNHNS and SASEGT. This CDR3 spans 14 amino acids.

J is TRBJ2-5 and V is TRBV7-2; the D is unclear. This CDR3 is 11 amino acids long. The V and J ends lost 3 bases and 5 bases respectively, with 4 bases between them. Germline V CDR1 and CDR2: SGHTA, FQGNSA. DNA for the CDR3: TGTGCCAGCAGCTTTAGTGAGACCCAGTACTTC. It is translated as CASSFSETQYF. The full variable domain, with the rest looked up from reference TRBV7-2 and TRBJ2-5, is GAGVSQSPSNKVTEKGKDVELRCDPISGHTALYWYRQSLGQGLEFLIYFQGNSAPDKSGLPSDRFSAERTGGSVSTLTIQRTQQEDSAVYLCASSFSETQYFGPGTRLLVL.

The rearrangement joins TRBV29-1 to TRBJ1-1; TRBD1 is a possible D gene (5 bases). V was cut by 7 bases and J by 1 base, with 16 bases left in between. Germline V CDR1 and CDR2: SQVTM, ANQGSEA. The CDR3 length is 14 residues. The CDR3, as DNA: TGCAGCGCCCGGTCGGGGGACGGGAACACTGAAGCTTTCTTT. Translation gives CSARSGDGNTEAFF.

V and J are TRBV5-5 and TRBJ2-5; D is unresolved. The V end was cut by 4 bases, the J end by 5 bases, with 15 bases between. Germline lookup yields CDR1 SGHKS and CDR2 YYEKEE (reference sequence). This CDR3 has 14 residues. The CDR3 DNA reads as TGTGCCAGCAGCCTGGCTACTCAAACTGAGACCCAGTACTTC. Amino acids: CASSLATQTETQYF.

CDR3 sequence (DNA): TGTGCCAGCGCGGTTTGGGGCGATACGCAGTATTTT. As protein: CASAVWGDTQYF. The chain carries TRBV2 and TRBJ2-3, with D tentatively TRBD1 (5 bases). The germline V and J ends were trimmed by 8 bases and 6 bases, with 12 bases remaining between them. The CDR3 runs 12 residues. The germline V gene encodes CDR1 SNHLY and CDR2 FYNNEI. The whole variable domain, filled in from reference TRBV2 and TRBJ2-3, reads EPEVTQTPSHQVTQMGQEVILRCVPISNHLYFYWYRQILGQKVEFLVSFYNNEISEKSEIFDDQFSVERPDGSNFTLKIRSTKLEDSAMYFCASAVWGDTQYFGPGTRLTVL.

The gene calls are TRBV5-1 and TRBJ2-7; 11 bases line up with TRBD1. The J segment lost 6 bases and the V segment lost 4 bases, leaving 9 bases of the junction unmatched. CDR1 SGHRS and CDR2 YFSETQ come from the germline V gene. The CDR3 loop spans 15 amino acids. CDR3: CASSIRDRGDSEQYF. The CDR3 coding sequence is TGCGCCAGCAGCATAAGGGACAGGGGGGACTCCGAGCAGTACTTC.

J is TRBJ1-6 and V is TRBV2; TRBD1 agrees at 8 bases. The length of the CDR3 is 13 residues. Per germline, CDR1 SNHLY and CDR2 FYNNEI. With V trimmed by 11 bases and J by 8 bases, 8 bases remained unmatched. CDR3 in amino acids: CAGQGLLDSPLHF. CDR3 sequence (DNA): TGTGCCGGACAGGGATTGTTAGATTCACCCCTCCACTTT.

This sequence joins TRBV5-4 and TRBJ1-2, with no clear D. Per germline, CDR1 SGHNT and CDR2 YYREEE (reference sequence). Trimming shortened V by 3 bases and J by 6 bases, and 12 bases separated the two germline ends. The CDR3 runs to 13 residues. CDR3 bases: TGTGCCAGCAGCTCCGGACGGACTGATGGCTACACCTTC. Residues: CASSSGRTDGYTF.

The J gene is TRBJ2-7, the V gene TRBV10-3; tentative D call: TRBD1 (5 bases). V shed 3 bases and J shed 6 bases, with 12 bases lying between them. Germline assignment: CDR1 ENHRY and CDR2 SYGVKD. CDR3 length: 13 residues. CDR3 loop: CAISEGASREQYF. Here the CDR3 DNA reads TGTGCCATCAGTGAAGGGGCTTCCCGCGAGCAGTACTTC.